These T cell receptor beta chains were read from a single sample in a study of shared clonotypes between healthy human individuals. The data were produced by immunoSEQ multiplex PCR, yet TCRdb's version contains in-frame clones alone and is incomplete. This table holds around 1 million clones, around 80% found once. The sequenced material came from memory CD4+ T cells sorted from blood. These receptors were obtained from a man aged 18-30 years in good health. Each CDR3 is given with its conserved first and last residue. The D gene is left open where the match is weak. Clone size, where shown, is once, few, many, or a class for clones that have expanded.

TRBV6-5	TRBJ2-1	TRBD2	once	TGTGCCAGCAGAGGAGCGGGGGGGCCGTCCGAGCAGTTCTTC	CASRGAGGPSEQFF
TRBV2	TRBJ2-7	-	-	TGTGCCAGCATCCCGACTTTTTTCAGCTCCTACGAGCAGTACTTC	CASIPTFFSSYEQYF
TRBV9	TRBJ1-3	TRBD1	-	TGTGCCAGCAGCGTCTCCGGGGACAGGGGCTTTGGAAACACCATATATTTT	CASSVSGDRGFGNTIYF
TRBV5-4	TRBJ1-3	-	-	TGTGCCAGCAGCCGGGACGGGAGCTCTGGAAACACCATATATTTT	CASSRDGSSGNTIYF
TRBV5-4	TRBJ1-1	TRBD1	-	TGTGCCAGCAGCTTGCCGGGACAGATGAACACTGAAGCTTTCTTT	CASSLPGQMNTEAFF
TRBV18	TRBJ2-6	-	-	TGTGCCAGCTCACCAACGACGAGCTCGATACTAGTCTCTGGGGCCAACGTCCTGACTTTC	CASSPTTSSILVSGANVLTF
TRBV7-2	TRBJ2-3	TRBD2	once	TGTGCCAGCAGCGCCCAAACTAGCGGTCTAGGCACAGATACGCAGTATTTT	CASSAQTSGLGTDTQYF
TRBV5-1	TRBJ1-1	-	many	TGCGCCAGCAGCCCAACGACAGGGAACACTGAAGCTTTCTTT	CASSPTTGNTEAFF
TRBV6-4	TRBJ2-3	TRBD1	-	TGTGCCAGCGGGACAGGGTTTGGGGGTCGCACAGATACGCAGTATTTT	CASGTGFGGRTDTQYF
TRBV6-5	TRBJ2-7	-	-	TGTGCCAGCAGCAATGGCCCAAACGGCGAGCAGTACTTC	CASSNGPNGEQYF
TRBV2	TRBJ2-5	-	-	TGTGCCAGCAGGGTGGGGGACTTCCAGGAAGAGACCCAGTACTTC	CASRVGDFQEETQYF
TRBV5-1	TRBJ2-3	-	-	TGCGCCAGCAGCTTGCAGGCTAGCGTGGCAGATACGCAGTATTTT	CASSLQASVADTQYF
TRBV28	TRBJ2-7	-	-	TGTGCCACCTGGGACTACGAGCAGTACTTC	CATWDYEQYF
TRBV5-1	TRBJ1-4	TRBD1	-	TGCGCCAGCAGCTTTTCGCCCCAGGGGGCGTCTAATGAAAAACTGTTTTTT	CASSFSPQGASNEKLFF
TRBV28	TRBJ2-7	-	-	TGTGCCAGCAGTTTAAGCCTAACTAGTACCTACGAGCAGTACTTC	CASSLSLTSTYEQYF
TRBV30	TRBJ2-5	-	-	TGTGCCTGGAGTGTAGGCGGGACCGCCCAAGAGACCCAGTACTTC	CAWSVGGTAQETQYF
TRBV29-1	TRBJ1-1	-	-	TGCAGCGTTGGAGTAGGGGGCACTGAAGCTTTCTTT	CSVGVGGTEAFF
TRBV9	TRBJ2-7	TRBD1	few	TGTGCCAGCAGCGTGGGGCCGGACAGGGGAGGCCACGAGCAGTACTTC	CASSVGPDRGGHEQYF
TRBV11-2	TRBJ2-7	-	-	TGTGCCAGCAGCTTTCAGGAAACCTACGAGCAGTACTTC	CASSFQETYEQYF
TRBV28	TRBJ1-3	TRBD1	few	TGTGCCAGCAGTTTCCGGGACAGGGGTGGAAACACCATATATTTT	CASSFRDRGGNTIYF
TRBV5-1	TRBJ2-1	-	-	TGCGCCAGCAGCTTGAATGGCCAGGGGATTAGGGATGAGCAGTTCTTC	CASSLNGQGIRDEQFF
TRBV10-3	TRBJ2-7	-	-	TGTGCCATCGGCCCGGGGACCTACGAGCAGTACTTC	CAIGPGTYEQYF
TRBV30	TRBJ1-4	-	few	TGTGCCTGGGCCAGGACTCCCGATAATGAAAAACTGTTTTTT	CAWARTPDNEKLFF
TRBV28	TRBJ1-4	-	-	TGTGCCAGCAGTTTGGGGGGTGGCTCTAATGAAAAACTGTTTTTT	CASSLGGGSNEKLFF
TRBV11-2	TRBJ2-3	-	once	TGTGCCAGCAGCTTAAACTCCCTGAGCACAGATACGCAGTATTTT	CASSLNSLSTDTQYF
TRBV6-4	TRBJ1-5	-	-	TGTGCCAGCATGCAAGGGGCGGCTCGCAATCAGCCCCAGCATTTT	CASMQGAARNQPQHF
TRBV7-7	TRBJ2-1	-	-	TGTGCTAGCAGCTTAGACCGGGTGGGTGAGCAGTTCTTC	CASSLDRVGEQFF
TRBV5-1	TRBJ1-6	-	once	TGCGCCAGCAGCTTAGGAGGGTTAGGATCACCCCTCCACTTT	CASSLGGLGSPLHF
TRBV5-6	TRBJ1-5	-	few	TGTGCCAGCAGCGAGGGACTTTATCAGCCCCAGCATTTT	CASSEGLYQPQHF
TRBV19	TRBJ2-1	-	-	TGTGCCAGTAGGTACAGAGACAATGAGCAGTTCTTC	CASRYRDNEQFF
TRBV25-1	TRBJ2-1	-	-	TGTGCCAGCAGATCCAATAGCGGTAGCGGTTACAATGAGCAGTTCTTC	CASRSNSGSGYNEQFF
TRBV29-1	TRBJ1-6	-	-	TGCAGCGGGTTTAAGGGACATAAGCCTTCACCCCTCCACTTT	CSGFKGHKPSPLHF
TRBV14	TRBJ1-6	-	once	TGTGCCAGCAGCCAGAATCTTGGTAATTCACCCCTCCACTTT	CASSQNLGNSPLHF
TRBV5-4	TRBJ2-2	TRBD2	-	TGTGCCAGCAGCCAACTAGCGGGGGACGACACCGGGGAGCTGTTTTTT	CASSQLAGDDTGELFF
TRBV7-2	TRBJ2-3	TRBD2	-	TGTGCCAGCAGCACGGGGACTAGCGGGAAAGGCACAGATACGCAGTATTTT	CASSTGTSGKGTDTQYF
TRBV5-6	TRBJ1-2	-	-	TGTGCCAGCAGCTTGACGGACGGTAGCCGTGGCTACACCTTC	CASSLTDGSRGYTF
TRBV5-1	TRBJ1-4	TRBD1	once	TGCGCCAGCAGCTTGGGAGCGGGGACAGGGGGCTTGGAACTGTTTTTT	CASSLGAGTGGLELFF
TRBV4-1	TRBJ2-1	TRBD2	-	TGCGCCAGCAGCCAAGATCGGATAGCGGGGGGCAATGAGCAGTTCTTC	CASSQDRIAGGNEQFF
TRBV4-1	TRBJ2-3	TRBD2	-	TGCGCCAGCAGCCAAGAGGGAGTCGGGAGGGCCCTCGATACGCAGTATTTT	CASSQEGVGRALDTQYF
TRBV19	TRBJ1-6	TRBD1	-	TGTGCCAGTAGTCCGGACAGGGGGTCACCCCTCCACTTT	CASSPDRGSPLHF
TRBV6-4	TRBJ1-2	TRBD1	-	TGTGCCAGCAGGGCGGGACAGGGGGACTATGGCTACACCTTC	CASRAGQGDYGYTF
TRBV2	TRBJ2-5	TRBD1	-	TGTGCCAGCAGCAGGGACAGGGGTTCGGAGACCCAGTACTTC	CASSRDRGSETQYF
TRBV10-1	TRBJ2-3	TRBD2	-	TGCGCCAGCAGTGAATTGGCGGGGGGGGGCACAGATACGCAGTATTTT	CASSELAGGGTDTQYF
TRBV6-1	TRBJ1-5	TRBD1	once	TGTGCCAGCATAGACAGGGCCCGAAGCAATCAGCCCCAGCATTTT	CASIDRARSNQPQHF
TRBV15	TRBJ1-2	-	-	TGTGCCACCAGCGGAATCCCGAACTATGGCTACACCTTC	CATSGIPNYGYTF
TRBV5-6	TRBJ1-6	TRBD1	-	TGTGCCAGCAGCTTTGGGGACAGGGGGCCTGGCTCCTATAATTCACCCCTCCACTTT	CASSFGDRGPGSYNSPLHF
TRBV11-2	TRBJ2-3	TRBD2	-	TGTGCCAGCAGCTCGGGGACTAGCGGCAGGAGCACAGATACGCAGTATTTT	CASSSGTSGRSTDTQYF